The sequence of this T cell receptor (beta chain) was determined in a study of cytomegalovirus exposure and HLA in healthy donors. Germline-derived CDR1 and CDR2 are SGHTA and FQGNSA. This CDR3 is 14 amino acids long. V dropped 5 bases and J dropped 2; count of bases not matched to a gene: 4. Comment on this clone: Its antigen remains unknown.

Whole-study findings and limits: In an earlier analysis, in roughly 600 donors, most V segments appeared productive either ~87% or ~30% of the time.

This PCR relied on a set of 60 Vbeta primers and 13 Jbeta primers. Generated by immunoSEQ multiplex PCR, the TCRdb table keeps only in-frame clones and is missing some. The sample records about 180,000 clones, about three quarters being singletons. V is TRBV7-2 and J is TRBJ2-3; 7 nucleotides agree with TRBD2. This TCR was sampled from a woman aged 60-70 years in good health and CMV-seropositive. The sample comprised PBMCs. DNA for the CDR3: TGTGCCAGCAGCATGAGCGGGGACACAGATACGCAGTATTTT. Translated, it gives CASSMSGDTDTQYF.